This TCR beta chain was recovered during a study of CD4 T cells in relation to SARS-CoV-2 and coronaviruses. Across the whole study: A couple of subjects were Hispanic; patients were eight or nine males and a handful of females.

Uncultured naive and memory CD4+ T cells supplied DNA for deep TCR-beta sequencing. Method: immunoSEQ multiplex PCR; TCRdb's copy keeps in-frame clones and lacks some. The sample consists of 40,000 or so clones, 70% to 90% of them appearing once. In the case of this clone: Its antigen is not identified.

General study findings and limits: No donor gave both pre-pandemic and post-infection samples.

CDR3 length: 16 residues. From germline, CDR1 is SGHTA and CDR2 FQGNSA. J lost 2 bases, V lost 2 bases, and 8 bases had no gene match. This clonotype was sampled from an adult with COVID-19. The chain combines TRBV7-2 with TRBJ2-7, with TRBD1 matching 8 bases. Sequencing used memory CD4+ T cells from PBMCs. The CDR3 protein is CASSLFGTGRAYEQYF. The CDR3, as DNA: TGTGCCAGCAGCTTATTTGGGACAGGACGGGCCTACGAGCAGTACTTC.